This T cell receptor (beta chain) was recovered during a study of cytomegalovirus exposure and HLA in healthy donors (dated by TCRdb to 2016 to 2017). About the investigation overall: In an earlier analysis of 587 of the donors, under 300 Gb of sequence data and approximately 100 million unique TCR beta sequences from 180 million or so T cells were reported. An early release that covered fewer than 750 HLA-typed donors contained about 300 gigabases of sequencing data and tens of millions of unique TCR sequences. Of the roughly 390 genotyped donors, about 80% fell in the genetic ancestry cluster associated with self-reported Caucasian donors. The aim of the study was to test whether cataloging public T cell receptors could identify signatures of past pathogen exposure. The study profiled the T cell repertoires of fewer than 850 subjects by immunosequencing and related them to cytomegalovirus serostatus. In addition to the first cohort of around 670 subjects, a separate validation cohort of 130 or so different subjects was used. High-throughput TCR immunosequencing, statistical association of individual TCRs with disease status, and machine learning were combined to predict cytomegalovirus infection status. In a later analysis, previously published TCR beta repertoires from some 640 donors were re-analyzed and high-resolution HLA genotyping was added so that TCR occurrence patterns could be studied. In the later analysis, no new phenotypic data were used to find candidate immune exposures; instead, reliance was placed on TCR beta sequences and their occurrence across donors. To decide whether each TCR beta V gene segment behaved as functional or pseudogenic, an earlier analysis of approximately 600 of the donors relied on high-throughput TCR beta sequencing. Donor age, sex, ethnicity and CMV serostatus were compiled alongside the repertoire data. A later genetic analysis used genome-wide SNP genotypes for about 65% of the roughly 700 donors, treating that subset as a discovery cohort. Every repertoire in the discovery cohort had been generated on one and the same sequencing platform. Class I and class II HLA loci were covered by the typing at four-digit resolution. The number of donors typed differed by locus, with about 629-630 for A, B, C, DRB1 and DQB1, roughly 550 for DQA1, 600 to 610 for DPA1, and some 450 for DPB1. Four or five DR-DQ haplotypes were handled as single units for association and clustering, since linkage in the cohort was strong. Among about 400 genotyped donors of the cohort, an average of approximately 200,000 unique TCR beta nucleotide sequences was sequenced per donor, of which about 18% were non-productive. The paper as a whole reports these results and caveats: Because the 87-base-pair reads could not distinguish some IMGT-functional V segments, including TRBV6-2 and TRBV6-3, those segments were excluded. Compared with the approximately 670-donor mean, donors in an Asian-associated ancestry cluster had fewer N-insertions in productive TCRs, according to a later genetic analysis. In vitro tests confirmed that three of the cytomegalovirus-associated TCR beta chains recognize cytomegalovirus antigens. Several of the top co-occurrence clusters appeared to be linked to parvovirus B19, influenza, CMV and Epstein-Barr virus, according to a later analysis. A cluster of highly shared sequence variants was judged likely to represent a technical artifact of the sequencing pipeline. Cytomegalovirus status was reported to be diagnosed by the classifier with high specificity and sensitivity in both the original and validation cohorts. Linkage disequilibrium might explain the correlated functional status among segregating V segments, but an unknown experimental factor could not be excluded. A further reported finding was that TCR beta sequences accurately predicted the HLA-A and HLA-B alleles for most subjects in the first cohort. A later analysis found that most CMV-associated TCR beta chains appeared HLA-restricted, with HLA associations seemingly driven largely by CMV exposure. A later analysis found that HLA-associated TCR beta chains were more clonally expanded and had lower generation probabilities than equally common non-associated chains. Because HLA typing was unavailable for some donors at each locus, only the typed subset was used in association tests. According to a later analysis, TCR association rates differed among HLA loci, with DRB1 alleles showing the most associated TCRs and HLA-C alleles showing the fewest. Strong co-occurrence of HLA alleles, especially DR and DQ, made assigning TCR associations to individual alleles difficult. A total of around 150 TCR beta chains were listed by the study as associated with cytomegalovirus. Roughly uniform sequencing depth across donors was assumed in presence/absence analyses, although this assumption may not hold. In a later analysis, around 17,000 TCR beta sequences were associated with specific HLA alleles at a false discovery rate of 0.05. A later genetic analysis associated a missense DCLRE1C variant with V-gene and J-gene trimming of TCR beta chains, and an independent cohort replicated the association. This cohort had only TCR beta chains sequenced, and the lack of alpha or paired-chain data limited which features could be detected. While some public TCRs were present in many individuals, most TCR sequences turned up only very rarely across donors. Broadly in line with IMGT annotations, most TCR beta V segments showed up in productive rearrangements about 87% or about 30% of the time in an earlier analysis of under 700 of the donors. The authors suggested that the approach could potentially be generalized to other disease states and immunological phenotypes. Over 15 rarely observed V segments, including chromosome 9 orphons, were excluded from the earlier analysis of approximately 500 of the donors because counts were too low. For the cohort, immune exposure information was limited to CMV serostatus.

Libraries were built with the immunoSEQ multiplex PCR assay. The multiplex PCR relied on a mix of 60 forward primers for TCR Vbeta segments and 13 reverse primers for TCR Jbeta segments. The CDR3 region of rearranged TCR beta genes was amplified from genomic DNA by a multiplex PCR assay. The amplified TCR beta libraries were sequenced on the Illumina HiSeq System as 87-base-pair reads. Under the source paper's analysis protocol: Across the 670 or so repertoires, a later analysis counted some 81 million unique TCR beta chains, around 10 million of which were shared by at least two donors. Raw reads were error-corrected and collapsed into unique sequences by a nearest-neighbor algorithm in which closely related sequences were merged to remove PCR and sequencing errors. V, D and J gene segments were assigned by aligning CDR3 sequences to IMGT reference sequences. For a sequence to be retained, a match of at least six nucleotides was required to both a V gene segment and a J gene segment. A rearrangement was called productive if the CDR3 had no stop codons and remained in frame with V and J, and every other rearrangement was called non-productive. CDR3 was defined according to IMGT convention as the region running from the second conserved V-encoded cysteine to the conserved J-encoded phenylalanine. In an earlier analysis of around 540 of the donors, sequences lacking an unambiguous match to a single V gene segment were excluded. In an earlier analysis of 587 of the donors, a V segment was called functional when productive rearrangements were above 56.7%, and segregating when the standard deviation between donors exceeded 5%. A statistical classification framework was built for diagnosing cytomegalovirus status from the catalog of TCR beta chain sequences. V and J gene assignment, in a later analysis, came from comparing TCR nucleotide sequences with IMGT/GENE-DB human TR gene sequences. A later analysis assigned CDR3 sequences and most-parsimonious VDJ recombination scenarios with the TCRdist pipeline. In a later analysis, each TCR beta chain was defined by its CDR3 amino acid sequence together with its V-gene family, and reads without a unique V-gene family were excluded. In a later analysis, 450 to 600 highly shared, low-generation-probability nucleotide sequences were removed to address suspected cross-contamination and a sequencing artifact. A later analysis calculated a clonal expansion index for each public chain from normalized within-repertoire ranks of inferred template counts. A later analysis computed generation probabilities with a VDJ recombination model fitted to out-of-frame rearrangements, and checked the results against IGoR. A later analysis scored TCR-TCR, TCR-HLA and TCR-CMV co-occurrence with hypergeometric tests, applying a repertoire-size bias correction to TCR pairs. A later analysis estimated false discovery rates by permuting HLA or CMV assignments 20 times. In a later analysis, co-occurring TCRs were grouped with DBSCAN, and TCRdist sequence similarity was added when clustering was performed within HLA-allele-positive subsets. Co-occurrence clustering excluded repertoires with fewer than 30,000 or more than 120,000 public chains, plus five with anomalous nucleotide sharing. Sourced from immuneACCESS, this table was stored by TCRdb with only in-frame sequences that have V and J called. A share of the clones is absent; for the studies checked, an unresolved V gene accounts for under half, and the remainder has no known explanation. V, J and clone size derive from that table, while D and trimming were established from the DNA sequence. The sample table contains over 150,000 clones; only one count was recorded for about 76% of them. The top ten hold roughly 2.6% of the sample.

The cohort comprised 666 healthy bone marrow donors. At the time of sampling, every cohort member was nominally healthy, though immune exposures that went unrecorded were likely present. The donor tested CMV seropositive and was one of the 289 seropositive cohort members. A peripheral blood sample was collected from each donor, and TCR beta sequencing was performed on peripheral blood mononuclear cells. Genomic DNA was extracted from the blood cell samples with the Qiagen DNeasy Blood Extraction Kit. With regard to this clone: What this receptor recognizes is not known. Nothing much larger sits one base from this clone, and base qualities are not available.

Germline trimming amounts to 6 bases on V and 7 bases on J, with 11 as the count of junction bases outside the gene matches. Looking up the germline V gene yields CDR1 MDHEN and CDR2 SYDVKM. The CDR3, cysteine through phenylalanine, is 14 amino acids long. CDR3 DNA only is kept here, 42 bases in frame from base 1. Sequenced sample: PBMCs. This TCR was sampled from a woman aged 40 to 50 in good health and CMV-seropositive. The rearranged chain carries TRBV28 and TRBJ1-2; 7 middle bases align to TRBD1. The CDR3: CASSLIGTASGYTF. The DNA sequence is TGTGCCAGCAGCTTAATCGGGACAGCGTCTGGCTACACCTTC.